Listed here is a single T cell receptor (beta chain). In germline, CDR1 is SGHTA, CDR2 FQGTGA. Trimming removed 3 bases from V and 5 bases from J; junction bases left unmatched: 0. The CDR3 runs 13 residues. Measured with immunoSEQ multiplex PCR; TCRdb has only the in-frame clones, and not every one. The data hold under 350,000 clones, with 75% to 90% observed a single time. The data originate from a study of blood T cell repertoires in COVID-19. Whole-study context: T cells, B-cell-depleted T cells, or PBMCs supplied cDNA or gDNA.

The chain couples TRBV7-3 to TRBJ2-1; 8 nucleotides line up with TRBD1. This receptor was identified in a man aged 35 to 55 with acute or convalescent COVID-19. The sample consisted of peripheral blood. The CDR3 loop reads CASSLGQDNEQFF. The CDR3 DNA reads TGTGCCAGCAGCTTGGGACAGGACAATGAGCAGTTCTTC. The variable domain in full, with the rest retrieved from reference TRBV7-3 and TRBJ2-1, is GAGVSQTPSNKVTEKGKYVELRCDPISGHTALYWYRQSLGQGPEFLIYFQGTGAADDSGLPNDRFFAVRPEGSVSTLKIQRTERGDSAVYLCASSLGQDNEQFFGPGTRLTVL.